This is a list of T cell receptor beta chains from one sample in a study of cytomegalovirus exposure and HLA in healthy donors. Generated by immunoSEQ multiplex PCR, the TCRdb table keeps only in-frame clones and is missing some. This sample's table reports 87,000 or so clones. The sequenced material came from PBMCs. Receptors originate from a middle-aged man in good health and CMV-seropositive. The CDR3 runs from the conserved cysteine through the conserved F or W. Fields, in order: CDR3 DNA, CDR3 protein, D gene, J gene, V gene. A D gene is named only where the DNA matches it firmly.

cdr3_nt: TGTGCCAGCAGCGCACAGGGTCAGGGCGCTTACGAGCAGTACTTC
cdr3_aa: CASSAQGQGAYEQYF
d_call: .
j_call: TRBJ2-7
v_call: TRBV6-1

cdr3_nt: TGTGCCTGGGAATGGGGAGGGACGGCGCAAGAGACCCAGTACTTC
cdr3_aa: CAWEWGGTAQETQYF
d_call: TRBD2
j_call: TRBJ2-5
v_call: TRBV30

cdr3_nt: TGTGCCAGTAGTATGAGACTAGCGGGAACAGATACGCAGTATTTT
cdr3_aa: CASSMRLAGTDTQYF
d_call: TRBD2
j_call: TRBJ2-3
v_call: TRBV19

cdr3_nt: TGCGCCAGCAGCCAAGGGCGGGAGGTAACAGATACGCAGTATTTT
cdr3_aa: CASSQGREVTDTQYF
d_call: TRBD2
j_call: TRBJ2-3
v_call: TRBV4-1

cdr3_nt: TGTGCCAGCAGCTCGGACAGATACCTCTACAATGAGCAGTTCTTC
cdr3_aa: CASSSDRYLYNEQFF
d_call: .
j_call: TRBJ2-1
v_call: TRBV11-3

cdr3_nt: TGTGCCAGCAGCTCCTTAGCGGGGAGCACAGATACGCAGTATTTT
cdr3_aa: CASSSLAGSTDTQYF
d_call: TRBD2
j_call: TRBJ2-3
v_call: TRBV7-9

cdr3_nt: TGTGCCAGCTCACCAGTCGGAGCTAACTATGGCTACACCTTC
cdr3_aa: CASSPVGANYGYTF
d_call: .
j_call: TRBJ1-2
v_call: TRBV18

cdr3_nt: TGCAGTGCCCCTCTGAACACTGAAGCTTTCTTT
cdr3_aa: CSAPLNTEAFF
d_call: .
j_call: TRBJ1-1
v_call: TRBV20-1

cdr3_nt: TGTGCCAGCAGTTACGCTAGCGTCGGCACAGATACGCAGTATTTT
cdr3_aa: CASSYASVGTDTQYF
d_call: .
j_call: TRBJ2-3
v_call: TRBV6-5

cdr3_nt: TGCGCCAGCAGCTTGTTTACTCGAAATGAGCAGTTCTTC
cdr3_aa: CASSLFTRNEQFF
d_call: .
j_call: TRBJ2-1
v_call: TRBV5-1

cdr3_nt: TGTGCCTGGAGTAACAGAGAGAAAAAACTGTTTTTT
cdr3_aa: CAWSNREKKLFF
d_call: .
j_call: TRBJ1-4
v_call: TRBV30

cdr3_nt: TGTGCCTGGAATATTGGGACTACCGCCTACGAGCAGTACTTC
cdr3_aa: CAWNIGTTAYEQYF
d_call: TRBD2
j_call: TRBJ2-7
v_call: TRBV30

cdr3_nt: TGCGCCAGCAGCTTGGGGCTAGAGGCGGAGACCCAGTACTTC
cdr3_aa: CASSLGLEAETQYF
d_call: .
j_call: TRBJ2-5
v_call: TRBV5-1

cdr3_nt: TGTGCCAGCAACCCACAGGGGACCTCTGGAAACACCATATATTTT
cdr3_aa: CASNPQGTSGNTIYF
d_call: TRBD1
j_call: TRBJ1-3
v_call: TRBV19

cdr3_nt: TGTGCCAGCAGCCCCCGACTAGCGGGCTACAATGAGCAGTTCTTC
cdr3_aa: CASSPRLAGYNEQFF
d_call: TRBD2
j_call: TRBJ2-1
v_call: TRBV5-8

cdr3_nt: TGTGCCAGCAACCGGGTGGCAGGGGGATACACCGGGGAGCTGTTTTTT
cdr3_aa: CASNRVAGGYTGELFF
d_call: TRBD1
j_call: TRBJ2-2
v_call: TRBV5-5

cdr3_nt: TGTGCCACCAGCAGAGACAGTATTAGCAATCAGCCCCAGCATTTT
cdr3_aa: CATSRDSISNQPQHF
d_call: .
j_call: TRBJ1-5
v_call: TRBV15

cdr3_nt: TGTGCCAGCAGTGAAGGACAGGGCACTGAAGCTTTCTTT
cdr3_aa: CASSEGQGTEAFF
d_call: TRBD1
j_call: TRBJ1-1
v_call: TRBV25-1

cdr3_nt: TGTGCCAGAAGCTCGAATGGTAGGACGGGGTATGGCTACACCTTC
cdr3_aa: CARSSNGRTGYGYTF
d_call: .
j_call: TRBJ1-2
v_call: TRBV5-3

cdr3_nt: TGTGCCAGCAGCCCGCGACAGGGGGTGGGTGACTATGGCTACACCTTC
cdr3_aa: CASSPRQGVGDYGYTF
d_call: TRBD1
j_call: TRBJ1-2
v_call: TRBV7-2

cdr3_nt: TGTGCCAGCAGCCCCGATCTACGAGATACGCAGTATTTT
cdr3_aa: CASSPDLRDTQYF
d_call: .
j_call: TRBJ2-3
v_call: TRBV7-2

cdr3_nt: TGTGCCAGCAGCTTAGATAGGAACACTGAAGCTTTCTTT
cdr3_aa: CASSLDRNTEAFF
d_call: .
j_call: TRBJ1-1
v_call: TRBV7-2

cdr3_nt: TGCAGCGTTGCGGCCCGAGGTTGGACTGAAGCTTTCTTT
cdr3_aa: CSVAARGWTEAFF
d_call: .
j_call: TRBJ1-1
v_call: TRBV29-1

cdr3_nt: TGCGCCAGCAGTGAGAACTTAGCTTCGACTGAGCAGTTCTTC
cdr3_aa: CASSENLASTEQFF
d_call: .
j_call: TRBJ2-1
v_call: TRBV10-1

cdr3_nt: TGTGCCAGCAGTCACAGCGGGAGGGTGGGGGTATCGAGTATTGAGCAGTTCTTC
cdr3_aa: CASSHSGRVGVSSIEQFF
d_call: TRBD2
j_call: TRBJ2-1
v_call: TRBV28

cdr3_nt: TGCGCCAGCAGCCTTCAGGGCACCCTAAGCGGGAGGAGATGGACCGGGGAGCTGTTTTTT
cdr3_aa: CASSLQGTLSGRRWTGELFF
d_call: TRBD2
j_call: TRBJ2-2
v_call: TRBV4-3

cdr3_nt: TGTGCCAGCAGTTACGGGGGACAGGCCCACGAGCAGTACTTC
cdr3_aa: CASSYGGQAHEQYF
d_call: TRBD1
j_call: TRBJ2-7
v_call: TRBV6-6

cdr3_nt: TGTGCCAGCGGGCCGACAGGGGCGGAGACCCAGTACTTC
cdr3_aa: CASGPTGAETQYF
d_call: TRBD1
j_call: TRBJ2-5
v_call: TRBV27

cdr3_nt: TGTGCCAGCAGCGGTGGTTGGGGGGAGCCGGTAACGCAGTATTTT
cdr3_aa: CASSGGWGEPVTQYF
d_call: .
j_call: TRBJ2-3
v_call: TRBV7-8

cdr3_nt: TGCAGCGGGGCCGGTTCCGGGACTAGCGGCTACGAGCAGTACTTC
cdr3_aa: CSGAGSGTSGYEQYF
d_call: TRBD2
j_call: TRBJ2-7
v_call: TRBV29-1

cdr3_nt: TGTGCCAGCAGCTCTCTAGTGGGTCGCGACGAGCAGTACTTC
cdr3_aa: CASSSLVGRDEQYF
d_call: .
j_call: TRBJ2-7
v_call: TRBV27

cdr3_nt: TGTGCCTGGAGTCCCAGGGTAGTAGGGTATGGCTACACCTTC
cdr3_aa: CAWSPRVVGYGYTF
d_call: .
j_call: TRBJ1-2
v_call: TRBV30

cdr3_nt: TGTGCCAGCAGCTTAAGAGGGCTGAACACTGAAGCTTTCTTT
cdr3_aa: CASSLRGLNTEAFF
d_call: .
j_call: TRBJ1-1
v_call: TRBV7-2

cdr3_nt: TGTGCCAGCAGCTTGGGGCAGTCTAGCACAGATACGCAGTATTTT
cdr3_aa: CASSLGQSSTDTQYF
d_call: .
j_call: TRBJ2-3
v_call: TRBV5-8

cdr3_nt: TGTGCCAGCAGCCCGGCAGGGTTTAGCAATCAGCCCCAGCATTTT
cdr3_aa: CASSPAGFSNQPQHF
d_call: .
j_call: TRBJ1-5
v_call: TRBV11-2

cdr3_nt: TGTGCCAGCAGCTTAGATTACAGGGGTGAGCAGTTCTTC
cdr3_aa: CASSLDYRGEQFF
d_call: TRBD1
j_call: TRBJ2-1
v_call: TRBV11-3

cdr3_nt: TGTGCCAGCAGTTACGGGGCTTCGTCCGCGGATACGCAGTATTTT
cdr3_aa: CASSYGASSADTQYF
d_call: .
j_call: TRBJ2-3
v_call: TRBV6-6

cdr3_nt: TGTGCCAGCTCACCACGGGGGCTTGGCTACAATGAGCAGTTCTTC
cdr3_aa: CASSPRGLGYNEQFF
d_call: .
j_call: TRBJ2-1
v_call: TRBV18

cdr3_nt: TGTGCCAGTCTTAGCGGCTTCAGTCATATGCAGTATTTT
cdr3_aa: CASLSGFSHMQYF
d_call: .
j_call: TRBJ2-3
v_call: TRBV11-3

cdr3_nt: TGTGCCAGCAGCTTAGGGCAGGGGTCGGACGCTTTCTTT
cdr3_aa: CASSLGQGSDAFF
d_call: .
j_call: TRBJ1-1
v_call: TRBV11-2

cdr3_nt: TGTGCCAGTAGTCAACTATTGGGGGGAGGGCGGCGGAATGAGCAGTTCTTC
cdr3_aa: CASSQLLGGGRRNEQFF
d_call: TRBD2
j_call: TRBJ2-1
v_call: TRBV19

cdr3_nt: TGTGCCAGCAGCTTTGAGGACTGGAACATTCAGTACTTC
cdr3_aa: CASSFEDWNIQYF
d_call: .
j_call: TRBJ2-4
v_call: TRBV7-8

cdr3_nt: TGTGCCAGCAGGGAGACAGGGGGGAAAAACATTCAGTACTTC
cdr3_aa: CASRETGGKNIQYF
d_call: TRBD1
j_call: TRBJ2-4
v_call: TRBV6-5

cdr3_nt: TGTGCCAGCAGCCAAGGAAGACTGGGACAGGGGCACTATGGCTACACCTTC
cdr3_aa: CASSQGRLGQGHYGYTF
d_call: TRBD1
j_call: TRBJ1-2
v_call: TRBV4-2

cdr3_nt: TGTGCCAGTAGAAACCGGGACAGCTCTTACAATGAGCAGTTCTTC
cdr3_aa: CASRNRDSSYNEQFF
d_call: TRBD1
j_call: TRBJ2-1
v_call: TRBV19

cdr3_nt: TGTGCCAGCAGCTTAGATCGGGACAGGGGAACCGGGGAGCTGTTTTTT
cdr3_aa: CASSLDRDRGTGELFF
d_call: TRBD1
j_call: TRBJ2-2
v_call: TRBV5-6

cdr3_nt: TGTGCCAGCAGTTTATCCGTGGGACAGGGGCTATATGGCTACACCTTC
cdr3_aa: CASSLSVGQGLYGYTF
d_call: TRBD1
j_call: TRBJ1-2
v_call: TRBV27

cdr3_nt: TGTGCCAGTAGTATAGATCGGTACAGGGCTTCCTATGGCTACACCTTC
cdr3_aa: CASSIDRYRASYGYTF
d_call: .
j_call: TRBJ1-2
v_call: TRBV19

cdr3_nt: TGTGCCAGCAGTTTCCCCCCGGGTGAAGCTTTCTTT
cdr3_aa: CASSFPPGEAFF
d_call: .
j_call: TRBJ1-1
v_call: TRBV6-6

cdr3_nt: TGCAGCGTCACACTTCCAGGGAAGAGCACTGAAGCTTTCTTT
cdr3_aa: CSVTLPGKSTEAFF
d_call: .
j_call: TRBJ1-1
v_call: TRBV29-1

cdr3_nt: TGTGCCAGCAGCCCGGAGGTTCTTGTAGCCGGGGAGCTGTTTTTT
cdr3_aa: CASSPEVLVAGELFF
d_call: .
j_call: TRBJ2-2
v_call: TRBV7-6